This T cell receptor (beta chain) was retrieved from a study of Graves' ophthalmopathy and Graves' hyperthyroidism. Findings of the study overall: Blood also carried most expanded thyroid clonotypes exceeding 0.001 frequency. Sensitivity reached 55% to 71% and specificity around 76% when the model predicted ophthalmopathy progression.

Hyperthyroidism patients had new diagnoses, durations under 2 months, and ages of 18 to 65. As diagnostic evidence, clinical symptoms, serum thyroxine, TRAb, thyroid ultrasound and orbital computed tomography were relied upon. Germline V gene sequence: CDR1 PRHDT, CDR2 FYEKMQ (reference sequence). V gave up 6 bases and J gave up 1 base; unmatched junction bases: 4. The CDR3 runs to 15 residues. With respect to this clonotype: Antigen specificity is unknown.

CDR3 regions of TCR beta were amplified from RNA transcripts. HTBI-primed first-round RT-PCR preceded second-round multiplex PCR. TCRdb fed the multiplex PCR reads into MiXCR, producing one record per CDR3 protein. The sample consists of 900,000 to 1,200,000 distinct CDR3 sequences, less than 45% of them appearing once. The gene calls are TRBV13 and TRBJ2-2; TRBD2 aligns across 8 bases. The receptor was derived from an adult man with Graves' hyperthyroidism. Sequenced: peripheral blood or thyroid tissue (not recorded which). This CDR3 is CASSKAGVNTGELFF. CDR3 nucleotide sequence: TGTGCCAGCAGTAAAGCGGGGGTGAACACCGGGGAGCTGTTTTTT.